Listed below are T cell receptor beta chains from one sample, sequenced in a study of spatial heterogeneity in lung cancer. A single record per CDR3 protein comes from TCRdb applying MiXCR to the 5' RACE reads. The sample includes some 5,100 distinct CDR3 sequences, around an eighth of them seen just once. The source was lung tumor tissue, collected at surgery. The receptors here all came from a female donor with early-stage non-small cell lung cancer. Each CDR3 is given with its conserved first and last residue. Each record gives: clone size, V gene, J gene, D gene, CDR3 DNA, CDR3 protein. A D gene is named only where the DNA matches it firmly. Expanded clones get a size class; other rows say once, few or many, or leave the size out.

.	TRBV9	TRBJ2-1	.	TGTGCCAGCAGCGTAGGGACGGAATACAATGAGCAGTTCTTC	CASSVGTEYNEQFF
medium-sized	TRBV20-1	TRBJ2-2	.	TGCAGTGCTAGTCTCGGGAACACCGGGGAGCTGTTTTTT	CSASLGNTGELFF
many	TRBV28	TRBJ2-5	.	TGTGCCAGCAGTCCGACACAGGGTAGTTGGGAGACCCAGTACTTC	CASSPTQGSWETQYF
medium-sized	TRBV19	TRBJ1-2	.	TGTGCCAGTACCACAATGAGGCGTGCGGATGGCTACACCTTC	CASTTMRRADGYTF
medium-sized	TRBV7-2	TRBJ1-1	.	TGTGCCAGCACCCTTGGGAGGGAGAACACTGAAGCTTTCTTT	CASTLGRENTEAFF
many	TRBV20-1	TRBJ1-2	.	TGCAGTGCCAGCACCGACAATAACTATGGCTACACCTTC	CSASTDNNYGYTF
medium-sized	TRBV10-3	TRBJ2-7	TRBD1	TGTGCCATTGGACAGGGGTCCTACGAGCAGTACTTC	CAIGQGSYEQYF
many	TRBV5-1	TRBJ2-5	TRBD1	TGCGCCAGCATCCTGGGGACCGGACAGGGTGTTCGTCGGGAGACCCAGTACTTC	CASILGTGQGVRRETQYF
medium-sized	TRBV28	TRBJ1-4	.	TGTGCCAGCAGTTTATGGAGCGGGGCCCCTAATGAAAAACTGTTTTTT	CASSLWSGAPNEKLFF
many	TRBV28	TRBJ2-3	.	TGTGCCAGCAACACCCCGGGGGCGGGCAGCACAGATACGCAGTATTTT	CASNTPGAGSTDTQYF
few	TRBV30	TRBJ2-2	.	TGTGCCTGGAGTAGAAGGGCAGTTTACACCGGGGAGCTGTTTTTT	CAWSRRAVYTGELFF
medium-sized	TRBV9	TRBJ2-1	.	TGTGCCAGCAGCCCCCAGGGGGGGGCGAGGGTAGCGCCCTACAATGAGCAGTTCTTC	CASSPQGGARVAPYNEQFF
medium-sized	TRBV7-2	TRBJ2-2	.	TGTGCCAGCAGGAGCGGCCGGGACCACATCTCCGGGGAGCTGTTTTTT	CASRSGRDHISGELFF
once	TRBV24-1	TRBJ2-2	.	TGTGCCACCAGTGACGCCTGGATCACCGGGGAGCTGTTTTTT	CATSDAWITGELFF
.	TRBV4-2	TRBJ1-2	.	TGTGTCAGCAGCCAAGATTTAAGCAGGGGAAACTACGGCTACACCTTC	CVSSQDLSRGNYGYTF
medium-sized	TRBV18	TRBJ2-1	TRBD2	TGTGCCAGCTCACCACCCCTAGCGGGAGAGGATGAGCAGTTCTTC	CASSPPLAGEDEQFF
medium-sized	TRBV3-1	TRBJ2-2	.	TGTGCCAGCAGGCCCTCAGGAGCCGGGGAGCTGTTTTTT	CASRPSGAGELFF
medium-sized	TRBV2	TRBJ2-5	TRBD2	TGTGCCACCATCCCTAGCGGCCAAGAGACCCAGTACTTC	CATIPSGQETQYF
.	TRBV10-3	TRBJ2-3	.	TGTGCCATCATGAGCGGCCCGGAGGTAGATACGCAGTATTTT	CAIMSGPEVDTQYF
many	TRBV7-2	TRBJ2-2	.	TGTGCCAGCAGCTTAGTCCCGGAACGAGGGGAGCTGTTTTTT	CASSLVPERGELFF
medium-sized	TRBV6-2/TRBV6-3	TRBJ2-1	TRBD2	TGTGCCAGCAGTTACGGGGGAGCGGGGGCCAATGAGCAGTTCTTC	CASSYGGAGANEQFF
medium-sized	TRBV5-1	TRBJ1-5	.	TGCGCCAGCAGCTTGGAGTGGGGAGGGGGTCAGCCCCAGCATTTT	CASSLEWGGGQPQHF
medium-sized	TRBV29-1	TRBJ1-1	TRBD1	TGCAGCGTCGACAGGGATACTGAAGCTTTCTTT	CSVDRDTEAFF
medium-sized	TRBV14	TRBJ2-3	.	TGTGCCAGCAGCCAAGGGAGGCACACAGATACGCAGTATTTT	CASSQGRHTDTQYF
many	TRBV7-8	TRBJ2-2	TRBD2	TGTGCCAGCAGCTTACTAGCGGTTAGGACCGGGGAGCTGTTTTTT	CASSLLAVRTGELFF
many	TRBV7-8	TRBJ2-1	.	TGTGCCAGCAGCTTTTACAATGAGCAGTTCTTC	CASSFYNEQFF
medium-sized	TRBV7-2	TRBJ2-1	TRBD2	TGTGCCAGCAGCTCCTGGGCTAGCGGCTATCCGGGGAATGAGCAGTTCTTC	CASSSWASGYPGNEQFF
medium-sized	TRBV30	TRBJ2-2	.	TGTGCCTGGAGTGTACGCGGTATCGGGGAGCTGTTTTTT	CAWSVRGIGELFF
few	TRBV7-2	TRBJ2-1	TRBD2	TGTGCCAGTAAAGCGGGAGGGCCCGGGAATGAGCAGTTCTTC	CASKAGGPGNEQFF
few	TRBV6-1	TRBJ1-1	.	TGTGCCAGCAGGAGCCTATTGGCGAACACTGAAGCTTTCTTT	CASRSLLANTEAFF
medium-sized	TRBV27	TRBJ2-5	.	TGTGCCAGCAGCCAGGGGGGGGGAGAGACCCAGTACTTC	CASSQGGGETQYF
many	TRBV11-3	TRBJ1-1	.	TGTGCCAGCAGCTTAGATAGAATTCGGGACACTGAAGCTTTCTTT	CASSLDRIRDTEAFF
many	TRBV14	TRBJ2-3	TRBD2	TGTGCCAGCAGCCCCTTAGCGGGAGTTTCAGATACGCAGTATTTT	CASSPLAGVSDTQYF
medium-sized	TRBV27	TRBJ1-2	TRBD1	TGTGCCAGCAGTCTTAGGACAGGCTACCCCCCGAGTGGCTACACCTTC	CASSLRTGYPPSGYTF
medium-sized	TRBV5-1	TRBJ2-5	.	TGCGCCAGCAGCTTGACTGGGGAAGGCCAAGAGACCCAGTACTTC	CASSLTGEGQETQYF
medium-sized	TRBV28	TRBJ2-1	TRBD2	TGTGCCAGCAGCATAAGAGCGGGAGGGTCTCTTGAGCAGTTCTTC	CASSIRAGGSLEQFF
.	TRBV12-3/TRBV12-4	TRBJ1-5	.	TGTGCCAGCAGTCCCACTGATCAGCCCCAGCATTTT	CASSPTDQPQHF
medium-sized	TRBV20-1	TRBJ2-7	TRBD2	TGCAGTGCTAGTAGCCCTAGCGGGTTCAACTACGAGCAGTACTTC	CSASSPSGFNYEQYF
medium-sized	TRBV3-1	TRBJ2-2	TRBD1	TGTGCCAGCAGCCAAGATTTTGGCAGGGGGCGCTCCGGGGAGCTGTTTTTT	CASSQDFGRGRSGELFF
few	TRBV30	TRBJ2-3	TRBD2	TGTGCCTGGAGTGTGAGCGGGAGTGGTGCCACGCAGTATTTT	CAWSVSGSGATQYF
medium-sized	TRBV3-1	TRBJ1-2	.	TGTGCCAGCAGCCAAGTAGGGGTTCGCTATGGCTACACCTTC	CASSQVGVRYGYTF
medium-sized	TRBV20-1	TRBJ2-7	TRBD1	TGCAGTGCTAGACCGGGACAGGGCGTTGCGTACGAGCAGTACTTC	CSARPGQGVAYEQYF
medium-sized	TRBV24-1	TRBJ2-1	TRBD2	TGTGCCACCAGTGACCTTAGCGGGAGGCCAGGAGAGCAGTTCTTC	CATSDLSGRPGEQFF
medium-sized	TRBV18	TRBJ2-5	TRBD2	TGTGCCAGCTCACCAAAAATAGCGGGGTTCCAAGAGACCCAGTACTTC	CASSPKIAGFQETQYF
medium-sized	TRBV30	TRBJ2-2	.	TGTGCCTGGAGGGGGCAGGGAATCGGGGAGCTGTTTTTT	CAWRGQGIGELFF
many	TRBV20-1	TRBJ2-1	.	TGCAGTGCTAGAGATCCCATCTCTACCAGCAATGAGCAGTTCTTC	CSARDPISTSNEQFF